This T cell receptor (beta chain) was captured in a study of patients and donors after allogeneic stem cell transplantation. The table lists this clonotype with many counts. One entry per CDR3 protein results from TCRdb running MiXCR on the RT-PCR reads. The data contain about a million distinct CDR3 sequences, over 15% of them singletons. The TCR comes from a human donor who was either an allogeneic HSCT recipient or a stem cell or donor lymphocyte infusion donor (not recorded which). It is not recorded whose cells these are; they may come from a transplant donor. The sequenced sample consisted of blood, either unsorted or a sorted T cell fraction (not recorded which).

In DNA, the CDR3 is TGTGCCAGCAGCCGGACTAGCGGGATCTACGAGCAGTACTTC. This codes for CASSRTSGIYEQYF. This sequence joins TRBV13 and TRBJ2-7, with TRBD2 matching 12 bases. V was pared by 5 bases and J by 3 bases, with 2 bases of the junction left unmatched. The CDR3 length is 14 residues. CDR1 PRHDT and CDR2 FYEKMQ come from the germline V gene (reference sequence).